This T cell receptor beta chain was captured by sequencing in a study of control samples from healthy donors and cancer patients. Losses at the gene ends were 5 bases for V and 8 bases for J; bases not matched to a gene: 9. This CDR3 spans 15 amino acids. The germline CDR1 and CDR2 sequences are LNHDA and SQIVND (reference sequence). Profiled with immunoSEQ multiplex PCR; TCRdb holds only in-frame clones, not every one. The table lists 84,000 or so clones, 90% to 95% of them singletons. The chain couples TRBV19 to TRBJ1-2; 12 bases map to TRBD1. This clonotype was obtained from a middle-aged man in good health. Sequencing was done on a sample of blood. The CDR3 loop is CASSVPGQGARGYTF. In DNA form, the CDR3 reads TGTGCCAGTAGTGTGCCGGGACAGGGGGCGCGAGGCTACACCTTC.